This T cell receptor (beta chain) was found in a study of blood T cell repertoires in COVID-19. CDR1 and CDR2 from the germline V gene are MNHEY and SVGEGT. Germline trimming cut 6 bases from V and 6 bases from J; bases unmatched to any gene: 6. The CDR3 is 14 amino acids. Produced via immunoSEQ multiplex PCR; TCRdb's table is partial and in-frame only. Of around 150,000 clones listed, approximately 83% are singletons. The chain couples TRBV6-2 or TRBV6-3 to TRBJ2-1, with 9 nucleotides matching TRBD1. The specimen was peripheral blood. The receptor comes from a man in his sixties or seventies with acute or convalescent COVID-19. The CDR3 nucleotides are TGTGCCAGCAGCTCCCGGGACAGGGTCAATGAGCAGTTCTTC. Amino acid sequence: CASSSRDRVNEQFF.